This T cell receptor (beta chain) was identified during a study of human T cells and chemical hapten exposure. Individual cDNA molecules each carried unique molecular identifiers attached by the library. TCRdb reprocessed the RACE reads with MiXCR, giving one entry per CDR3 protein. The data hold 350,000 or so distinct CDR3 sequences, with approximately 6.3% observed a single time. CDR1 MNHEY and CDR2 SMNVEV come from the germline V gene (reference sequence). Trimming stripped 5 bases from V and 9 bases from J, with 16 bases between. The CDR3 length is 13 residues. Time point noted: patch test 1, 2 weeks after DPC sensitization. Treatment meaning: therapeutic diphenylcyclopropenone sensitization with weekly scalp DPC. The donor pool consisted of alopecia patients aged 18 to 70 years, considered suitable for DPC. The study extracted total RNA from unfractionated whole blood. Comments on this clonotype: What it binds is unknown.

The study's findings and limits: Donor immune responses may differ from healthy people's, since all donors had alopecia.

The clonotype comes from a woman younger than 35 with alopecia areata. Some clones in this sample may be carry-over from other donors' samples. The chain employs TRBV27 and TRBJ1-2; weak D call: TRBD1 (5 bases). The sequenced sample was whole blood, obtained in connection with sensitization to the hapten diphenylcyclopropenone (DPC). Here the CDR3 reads CASSSTISGRYTF. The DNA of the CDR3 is TGTGCCAGCAGTAGTACCATATCAGGGCGCTACACCTTC.